One and the same sample provided the 4 T cell receptor beta chains below, sequenced in a study. MiXCR was run by TCRdb on the 5' RACE reads, yielding one entry per CDR3 protein. The repertoire holds 46,000 or so distinct CDR3 sequences, 22% seen once, with approximately 4.5% in the top ten. Cells sorted as Tregs were CD4+, CD25+ and CD127-/low. The sample was Tregs sorted from a lymph node. Source of these receptors: a female donor with breast cancer.

Concerning this clonotype: This may be a read error, as it is one base from a much larger clone. The chain joins TRBV13 to TRBJ2-1; 12 nucleotides line up with TRBD2. Germline V gives CDR1 PRHDT, CDR2 FYEKMQ (reference sequence). CDR3 length: 15 residues. The CDR3 DNA follows: TGTGCCAGCGGCTTGCCGGGACTAGCGGGCAATGAGCAGTTCTTC. Its translation is CASGLPGLAGNEQFF.

This clonotype has at least ten counts. This chain connects TRBV3-1 to TRBJ1-1; no reliable D call. V was clipped by 4 bases and J by 5 bases, with 8 bases between them. This CDR3 has 12 amino acids. From germline, CDR1 is LGHDT and CDR2 YNNKEL (reference sequence). CDR3 amino acids: CASSRGRTEAFF. Written as DNA, the CDR3 is TGTGCCAGCAGCCGAGGACGGACTGAAGCTTTCTTT.

This clonotype was recorded many times. The chain couples TRBV4-1 to TRBJ1-6; D is possibly TRBD1 (6 bases). Trimming cost V 4 bases and J 10 bases, with 14 bases left between them. CDR1 is MGHRA and CDR2 is YSYEKL in the germline V gene. The CDR3 has 14 residues. DNA of the CDR3: TGCGCCAGCAGCCCTCGATCCGGGGGCTCACCCCTCCACTTT. Translated, it gives CASSPRSGGSPLHF.

In this sample, this clonotype turned up a few times. The junction and the germline gene differ at one end; a read error may be behind it. This chain uses TRBV5-1 with TRBJ1-2; no reliable D call. Germline CDR1 and CDR2: SGHRS and YFSETQ. The CDR3 has 17 residues. The CDR3 DNA follows: TGCGTCAGCAGCTATGGCACCCCCGGCCGGATAAACTATGGCTACACCTTC. Protein: CVSSYGTPGRINYGYTF. Complete variable domain (other parts from reference TRBV5-1 and TRBJ1-2): KAGVTQTPRYLIKTRGQQVTLSCSPISGHRSVSWYQQTPGQGLQFLFEYFSETQRNKGNFPGRFSGRQFSNSRSEMNVSTLELGDSALYLCVSSYGTPGRINYGYTFGSGTRLTVV.